This T cell receptor (beta chain) was found in a study of CD8+ T cells in alopecia areata. Study background: For the treated group, dosing was oral tofacitinib at 5 to 10 mg twice daily. General observations from the study: Lesional tissue from the scalp (especially in alopecia totalis/universalis) showed higher clonality than normal scalp.

A word on this clone: The antigen remains unidentified.

Following extraction, RNA underwent reverse transcription to cDNA, which served as the sequencing template. Clones were sequenced by immunoSEQ multiplex PCR, and TCRdb holds only the in-frame ones, with some missing. The sample includes 150,000 to 180,000 clones, about 53% of them seen just once. The source material was CD8+ T cells sorted from blood, sampled at week 0. The sequence was obtained from a human donor with alopecia areata.

The CDR3: CAWSVLPGDTQYF. DNA for the CDR3: TGTGCCTGGAGTGTACTGCCTGGTGATACGCAGTATTTT. J is TRBJ2-3 and V is TRBV30; D remains ambiguous. The CDR3 is 13 amino acids. The V gene's germline CDR1 is GTSNPN and CDR2 SVGIG (reference sequence). V dropped 0 bases and J dropped 6 bases, with 10 bases sitting between them. Variable domain in full (rest from reference TRBV30 and TRBJ2-3): SQTIHQWPATLVQPVGSPLSLECTVEGTSNPNLYWYRQAAGRGLQLLFYSVGIGQISSEVPQNLSASRPQDRQFILSSKKLLLSDSGFYLCAWSVLPGDTQYFGPGTRLTVL.